Described below is a single T cell receptor (beta chain) sequence and its context. cDNA reverse transcribed from extracted RNA served as the sequencing template. Assay used: immunoSEQ multiplex PCR; TCRdb lists only in-frame clones, some missing. The sample carries roughly 220,000 clones, more than 55% recorded once. This sample stems from a study of CD8+ T cells in alopecia areata. Across the study: Those treated were given oral tofacitinib at 5 to 10 mg twice daily.

Treatment meaning: oral pan-JAK inhibitor, 5-10 mg twice daily. Using a FACSAria, the CD4+ and CD8+ T cells were sorted from the PBMCs. CDR3 length: 15 residues. Losses at the gene ends were 6 bases for V and 1 base for J; bases not matched to a gene: 9. CDR1 is SGHVS and CDR2 is FQNEAQ in the germline V gene. The sequence derives from a human donor with alopecia areata. The starting material was CD4+ T cells sorted from blood, obtained around week 44, from a patient treated with tofacitinib. This chain uses TRBV7-8 with TRBJ2-7, with 7 nucleotides matching TRBD2. Here the CDR3 reads CASSQPFSGSYEQYF. The DNA of the CDR3 is TGTGCCAGCAGTCAACCATTTAGCGGGTCCTACGAGCAGTACTTC.